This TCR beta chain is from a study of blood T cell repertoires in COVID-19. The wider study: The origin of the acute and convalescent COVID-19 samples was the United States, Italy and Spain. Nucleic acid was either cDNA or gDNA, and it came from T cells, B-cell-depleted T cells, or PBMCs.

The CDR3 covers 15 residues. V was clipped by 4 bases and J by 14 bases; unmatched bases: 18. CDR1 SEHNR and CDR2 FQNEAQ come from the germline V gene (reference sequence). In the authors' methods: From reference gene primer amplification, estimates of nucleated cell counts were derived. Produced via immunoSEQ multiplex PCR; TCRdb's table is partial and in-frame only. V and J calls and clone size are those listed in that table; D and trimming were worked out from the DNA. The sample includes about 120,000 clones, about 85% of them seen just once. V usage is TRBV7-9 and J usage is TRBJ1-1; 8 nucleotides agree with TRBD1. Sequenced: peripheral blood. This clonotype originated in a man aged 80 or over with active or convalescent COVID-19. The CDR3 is CASSYRTGTNTRGFF. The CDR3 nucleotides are TGTGCCAGCAGCTACAGGACAGGGACGAACACTAGGGGCTTCTTT.